The TCR beta chain described here comes from a study of graft-versus-host responses after intestinal transplantation (dated by TCRdb to the early 2020s). Regarding the complete study: Recipients received multivisceral, liver-intestinal, or isolated intestinal transplants. All recipients received anti-thymocyte globulin induction followed by maintenance tacrolimus and steroids for around 3 years. Graft-versus-host and host-versus-graft alloreactive T cell clones were tracked in the graft, circulation and bone marrow after intestinal transplantation using bulk TCR-beta CDR3 sequencing. To identify alloreactive clones, pre-transplant mixed lymphocyte reaction products were sequenced and compared with unstimulated pre-transplant donor and recipient T cells. The cohort enrolled about two dozen intestinal transplant recipients, one of whom was a retransplant, and 3 patients without pretransplant specimens were excluded. Donor T cell macrochimerism was defined as a peak of at least 4% donor T cells among recipient peripheral blood mononuclear cells. Instead of going to the commercial service, samples from a few later patients were sequenced in-house on an Illumina MiSeq and processed with MiXCR. The paper's findings and limits, for the study overall: The conclusions were limited by the relatively low number and heterogeneity of the intestinal transplant patients. GvH clones were detected in recipient bone marrow, and some of these GvH clones were observed earlier in ileal mucosa or blood, consistent with an intestinal mucosal origin. Peak levels of circulating GvH clones were associated with declines in HvG clones early after transplant. High GvH to HvG T cell clonal ratios were observed in the allografts of patients with donor T cell macrochimerism.

Blood samples were collected up to 4 times in the first month after transplant and then at least monthly when available. CDR1 and CDR2 are read off the germline V gene as SGHTA and FQGTGA. Here V drops 5 bases and J drops 6 bases, and the junction holds 8 bases not matched to any gene. The CDR3 holds 16 amino acids from the cysteine to the phenylalanine. Kept here is only the CDR3 DNA, which spans 48 bases and is read in frame from base 1. The library was obtained by the immunoSEQ multiplex PCR assay. High-throughput TCR-beta CDR3 sequencing of genomic DNA from most patients was performed by Adaptive Biotechnologies. From the authors' description of their analysis: TCR sequencing data were retrieved from Adaptive's ImmunoSEQ software for more than 15 patients, whereas a few other patients were processed with MiXCR and VDJtools. Because the origin of CDR3 nucleotide sequences shared between donor and recipient could not be assigned, those sequences were removed. Alloreactive clones required at least 2-fold expansion over unstimulated cells and minimum CFSE-low frequency of 0.002% (template counts) or 0.001% (read counts). Mappable clones were those detected in sequenced pre-transplant spleen, lymph node, or MLR CFSE-low populations of the donor or recipient. Cumulative frequency of alloreactive clones was calculated as a percentage of all sequences weighted by copy number. TCRdb re-hosts the immuneACCESS table, in-frame sequences only. Its copies lack some clones; in the studies checked, an unresolved V gene accounts for under half of them, and the cause for the rest is not known. V, J and clone size are those of that table, while D and trimming were read from the DNA. The sample profile shows tens of thousands of clones; about 93% of them were found once. About 0.8% of the sample is held by the ten biggest clonotypes.

Concerning this clone: Its binding antigen is unknown. No base-level quality is on record; no much larger clone is a single base apart.

Here the chain combines TRBV7-3 and TRBJ2-1; 12 nucleotides in the junction match TRBD2. Sequenced material: PBMCs, taken 16 days after intestinal transplant. The TCR was taken from a human patient who received an intestinal transplant, so some T cells may come from the graft donor. At the DNA level, the sequence is TGTGCCAGCAGCGGCCCCCTAGCGGGAGGGAGCAATGAGCAGTTCTTC. It encodes CASSGPLAGGSNEQFF.